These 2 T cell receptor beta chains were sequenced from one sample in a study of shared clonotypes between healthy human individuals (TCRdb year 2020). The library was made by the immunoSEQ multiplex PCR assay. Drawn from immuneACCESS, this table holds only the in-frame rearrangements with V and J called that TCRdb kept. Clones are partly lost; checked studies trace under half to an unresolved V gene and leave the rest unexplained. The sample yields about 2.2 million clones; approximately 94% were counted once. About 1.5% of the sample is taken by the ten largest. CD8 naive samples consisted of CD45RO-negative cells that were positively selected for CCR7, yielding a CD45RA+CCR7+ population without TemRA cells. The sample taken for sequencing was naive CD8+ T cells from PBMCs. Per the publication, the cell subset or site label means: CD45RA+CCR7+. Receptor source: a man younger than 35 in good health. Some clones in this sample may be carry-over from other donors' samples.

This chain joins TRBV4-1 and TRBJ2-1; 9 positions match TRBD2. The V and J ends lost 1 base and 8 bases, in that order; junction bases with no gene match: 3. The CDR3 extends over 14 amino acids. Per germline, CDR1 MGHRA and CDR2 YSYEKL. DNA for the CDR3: TGCGCCAGCAGCCAAGGGACTAGCGACGATGAGCAGTTCTTC. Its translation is CASSQGTSDDEQFF.

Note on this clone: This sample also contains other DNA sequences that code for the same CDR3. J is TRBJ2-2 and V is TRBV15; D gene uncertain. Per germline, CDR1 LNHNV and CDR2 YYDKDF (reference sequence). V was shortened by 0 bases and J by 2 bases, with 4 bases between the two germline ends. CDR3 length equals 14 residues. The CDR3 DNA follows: TGTGCCACCAGCAGAGATAGAAACACCGGGGAGCTGTTTTTT. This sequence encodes CATSRDRNTGELFF.